This T cell receptor (beta chain) originates from a study of post-analysis software for immune sequencing data. Study conclusions and caveats: Controls showed lower frequencies than patients for several TRBV segments, and TRBV5-6, TRBV5-1 and TRBV20-1 were among these.

The CDR3 has 15 amino acids. As concerns this clonotype: Its antigen is unknown. One end of the junction is discordant with germline, which a read error may explain.

Every TCR beta cDNA library bore unique molecular identifiers. cDNA molecules numbering 400,000 to 550,000 came from roughly 1 to 10 million T cells. Each CDR3 protein is one row after TCRdb ran MiXCR on the PCR reads. This sample has 450,000 to 700,000 distinct CDR3 sequences, with 44% found just once. The source of this sequence is a girl aged 5-17 years with multiple sclerosis. V gene TRBV12-3 or TRBV12-4 combines with J gene TRBJ2-4; D is possibly TRBD2 (6 bases). The tail of the sequence fits TRBJ2-7 better, so the J call may be wrong. What was sequenced was blood. This CDR3 is CASSELAGTTYEQYF. Written as DNA, the CDR3 is TGCGCCAGCAGTGAGTTGGCGGGAACAACCTACGAGCAGTACTTC.